This note documents a single TCR beta chain sequence. Its antigen remains unidentified. This CDR3 region has 12 residues. Germline V CDR1 and CDR2: MNHEY, SVGAGI. V was trimmed by 7 bases and J by 8 bases, leaving 14 bases between them. The sample comes from a study of T cell responses to AZD1222 COVID-19 vaccine. Study summary: Analysis merged second doses at about 4 or about 12 weeks.

Study conclusions and caveats: Targets within unmutated variant regions were reportedly found for nearly half of spike-specific TCRs. The study sampled repertoires only after the peak T cell response. It should be noted that donors were predominantly white British and more often female, and clonal diversity was possibly underestimated.

Produced via immunoSEQ multiplex PCR; TCRdb's table is partial and in-frame only. The sample shows more than 150,000 clones, around 92% of them seen only once. Sequenced material: peripheral blood, taken on day 0 of AZD1222 vaccination. The clonotype comes from an adult in good health. This sequence joins TRBV6-5 and TRBJ1-2; no firm D call. CDR3: CASTGGFWGYTF. The CDR3 DNA reads as TGTGCCAGCACCGGAGGGTTCTGGGGCTACACCTTC.